This T cell receptor (beta chain) was captured by sequencing in a study of cytomegalovirus exposure and HLA in healthy donors. Turning to the study itself: Counted in an early data release were tens of millions of unique TCRs from HLA-typed donors. Study findings and constraints: Later genetic work tied a missense DCLRE1C variant to beta-chain V and J trimming. As a later analysis showed, several of the most significant clusters appeared to be linked to common viral pathogens. From TCR beta sequences, most subjects' HLA-A and HLA-B alleles were reportedly predicted accurately.

As concerns this clone: Its specificity is unknown.

Vbeta (60) and Jbeta (13) primers were used in the PCR. The table came from immunoSEQ multiplex PCR; TCRdb's copy has only in-frame clones and leaves some out. This sample has approximately 200,000 clones; roughly four fifths occur once, and the top ten carry around 1.5%. V lost 4 bases and J 2 bases, leaving 18 bases between the germline ends. CDR1 is MDHEN and CDR2 is SYDVKM in the germline V gene. The CDR3 consists of 16 residues. Material for sequencing was PBMCs. This receptor was obtained from a girl under 18 in good health and CMV-seronegative. This rearrangement joins TRBV28 to TRBJ2-7; a possible D gene is TRBD1 (6 bases). CDR3 protein: CASSYSGTSITYEQYF. The CDR3 DNA follows: TGTGCCAGCAGTTACTCCGGGACAAGCATTACCTACGAGCAGTACTTC.